This T cell receptor beta chain was found in a study of long-term antiretroviral therapy in people with HIV (dated by TCRdb to about 2022). As for the study more broadly: The earliest samples were collected about a decade before the 2015 WHO recommendation for immediate ART, when ART was typically delayed until CD4 counts fell. A retrospective serial study tested whether ART initiation and durable HIV suppression were associated with changes in peripheral blood TRB repertoire composition and diversity. A total of 192 cryopreserved PBMC samples were contributed to the cohort by 30 adults with confirmed HIV infection, with samples collected serially over a mean of about 6 years (range 1-12). Among the 25 to 30 participants with HIV, over nine were female. No cross-contamination during QIAcube processing turned up in test extractions that ran a monoclonal T-cell line alongside around 34 polyclonal samples.

The V end loses 5 bases and the J end loses 4 bases, and a stretch of 17 bases separates them. The germline V gene (reference sequence) supplies CDR1 LNHDA and CDR2 SQIVND. The CDR3 goes from the cysteine to the phenylalanine over 15 residues. Only the CDR3 DNA is retained, 45 bases long and in frame from the first base. Findings and caveats that apply to the study as a whole: Inferences about post-ART repertoire changes were limited because no data were available on ART adherence, viral resistance or therapy changes. Starting ART was linked to a significant rise in TRB diversity, yet even after long-term ART the diversity remained significantly lower than in transplant donor controls. Narrower CDR3 length ranges were observed in HIV repertoires than in controls, and an antigen-experienced repertoire with only a slight naive shift after ART was suggested by the network structure. The samples span the years 2004 to 2017, and the ART regimens used may be less effective than current regimens. Owing to limited PBMC availability, only the TCR beta chain was sequenced, without alpha chain pairing. Because pre-ART samples had limited cell numbers, profiling was done on unsorted PBMC rather than on sorted CD4+ and CD8+ T cells. At every time point, the repertoire was dominated by expanded TRB clones first identified before ART initiation, although this dominance fluctuated and, in many PLHIV, declined after ART.

This clone was counted a few times. Its recognized antigen is unknown. Per-base qualities were not stored, and no clone one base away is much larger. To be included, a participant needed at least one PBMC sample from before ART initiation plus at least two post-ART samples. All participants with HIV were treated in the United States of America. Before DNA extraction, cryopreserved samples of roughly 1-10 million PBMC were thawed and washed. At the time of the earliest PBMC sample, participants with HIV were aged between 23 and 54 years. PBMC samples were contributed by each participant from 1-4 timepoints before ART initiation and 2-8 timepoints after ART initiation, with a median of 7 samples. Serial HIV viral load, CD4+ T-cell count, ART history and demographic data were obtained for every participant. A Qiagen kit on a QIAcube was used to extract genomic DNA from unsorted PBMC, with samples processed in batches of 12.

Sequencing of the TRB variable region was done with the immunoSEQ hsTCRB v3.0 assay at survey level resolution. TRB sequencing targeted a depth of about 35,000-50,000 T-cell genomes per sample. Pooled TRB libraries were sequenced on an Illumina MiSeq with a v3 150-cycle kit. The paper's processing steps were these. Repertoire analysis ran in R within a reproducible Nextflow workflow covering QC, data transformation and analysis. LymphoSeq2, an R package for AIRR-Seq data exploration, was used to implement custom analyses. A handful of samples that produced fewer than 5000 total TRB sequences were removed, so some 190 HIV repertoires were analyzed. Among the roughly 200 retained HIV repertoires, approximately 59 were collected before ART initiation and 120 to 140 after ART initiation. Repertoires were downsampled to 5000 TRB nucleotide sequences, and summary statistics were averaged over 100 downsampling iterations. Only TRB sequences with CDR3 regions of at least seven amino acids were retained for analysis. Diversity was measured with a Shannon entropy-derived clonality score and the Gini coefficient. In the repertoire networks, any two of the top 5000 CDR3 amino acid sequences were linked whenever the two sequences differed by an edit distance of one. For TRB CDR3 amino acid sequences, GLIPH2 was used to predict antigen specificity groups and MHC restriction. Known CMV, EBV, HIV or tissue antigen associations were flagged by matching CDR3 amino acid sequences against VDJdb and McPAS-TCR. Pre-ART, post-ART and control groups were compared with Wilcoxon signed-rank tests and Holm-Bonferroni correction. TCRdb mirrors the immuneACCESS table, restricted to in-frame sequences. Some clones are absent from its copies; in checked studies, under half trace to an unresolved V gene, and the reason for the others is unknown. The D gene and trimming were derived from the DNA, and the V and J assignments and clone size from that table. The sample includes 20,000 to 30,000 clones, with 80% to 85% observed a single time. The ten top clones hold about a sixth of the sample.

This chain is built from TRBV19 and TRBJ1-2; no D gene can be assigned with confidence. The sequences come from unsorted PBMCs, collected at the start of antiretroviral therapy, before treatment. This TCR came from a woman under 30 with HIV. CDR3 protein: CASSWGTGFGYGYTF. The bases are TGTGCCAGTAGTTGGGGTACGGGGTTCGGCTATGGCTACACCTTC.